This T cell receptor beta chain emerged from a study of blood T cell repertoires in COVID-19 (dated by TCRdb to 2018 to 2020). About the study as a whole: Collaborator samples came from the United States, Italy and Spain and covered acute and convalescent phases of COVID-19. The prospective study material was composed of cDNA or gDNA derived from T cells, B-cell-depleted T cells, or PBMCs. A de-identified subject ID, COVID-19 status, age in years and sex were almost always included in the sample metadata. The samples were drawn from the first 160 participants of the ongoing ImmuneRACE study and from 1,254 subjects provided by 6 global collaborators. Deeply sampled blood TCRbeta repertoires from subjects exposed to, actively infected with, or recovered from COVID-19 were included in the dataset. The repertoires were released in a freely available public database meant as a resource for research on the immune response to SARS-CoV-2. Where available, HLA class I and class II types were taken from metadata supplied by the sample provider and were not determined by assay-based typing.

Whole blood was collected in K2EDTA tubes by collaborating institutions according to the institutions' own protocols. For TCRbeta analysis, collaborators shipped samples in one of three forms: frozen whole blood, isolated PBMCs, or DNA extracted from either of those sample types. Relative to germline, V is 1 base shorter and J is 5 bases shorter, with 14 bases between their ends. The germline V gene sets CDR1 to SGHTA and CDR2 to FQGNSA. Spanning cysteine to phenylalanine, the CDR3 consists of 15 amino acids. This entry keeps only the CDR3 DNA: 45 bases, framed from base 1. The immunoSEQ Assay, a bias-controlled multiplex PCR, was used to amplify TCRbeta CDR3 regions from genomic DNA. From the authors' description of their analysis: Nucleated cell counts per sample were estimated from amplification of reference gene primers within the assay. Sequence reads were collapsed and filtered to measure the absolute abundance of every unique TCRbeta CDR3 rearrangement. For each sample, productive Simpson clonality was calculated by taking the square root of Simpson's diversity index across productive rearrangements. Not all clones reach the TCRdb copy of this immuneACCESS table, which keeps in-frame sequences only. Checked studies attribute under half of the gap to unresolved V genes and leave the rest unexplained. V, J and clone size are those of that table, while D and trimming were read from the DNA. The sample table holds about 200,000 clones, of which over 75% were seen once. 5.9% of the sample comes from the top ten.

Only one count was recorded for this clone. Its target antigen remains unknown. Per-nucleotide qualities are absent, and no much larger clonotype sits a single base away. Summary of the overall study and its limitations: Clinical and demographic metadata were provided uncurated, with the amount varying by source and participant.

Material for sequencing was peripheral blood. Recombination linked TRBV7-2 to TRBJ1-1; the D gene is perhaps TRBD1, on 5 matching bases. This TCR came from a man at least 80 years old with acute or convalescent COVID-19. The nucleotide sequence is TGTGCCAGCAGCTTAGATCGCAGGGCGACAACTGAAGCTTTCTTT. Its protein reads: CASSLDRRATTEAFF.